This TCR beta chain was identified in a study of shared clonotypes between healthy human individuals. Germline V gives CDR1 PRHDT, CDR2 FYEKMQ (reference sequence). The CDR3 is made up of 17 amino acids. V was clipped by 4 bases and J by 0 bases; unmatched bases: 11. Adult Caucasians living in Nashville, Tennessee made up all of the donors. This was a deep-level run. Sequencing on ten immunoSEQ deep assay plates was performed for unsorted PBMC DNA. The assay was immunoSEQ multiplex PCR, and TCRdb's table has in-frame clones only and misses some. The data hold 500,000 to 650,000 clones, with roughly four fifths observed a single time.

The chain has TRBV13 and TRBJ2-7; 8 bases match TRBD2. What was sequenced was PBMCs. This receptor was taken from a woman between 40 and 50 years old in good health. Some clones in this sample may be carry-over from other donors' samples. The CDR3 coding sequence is TGTGCCAGCAGCTCCCCGCCGGGAACTAGCGGCTCCTACGAGCAGTACTTC. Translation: CASSSPPGTSGSYEQYF.